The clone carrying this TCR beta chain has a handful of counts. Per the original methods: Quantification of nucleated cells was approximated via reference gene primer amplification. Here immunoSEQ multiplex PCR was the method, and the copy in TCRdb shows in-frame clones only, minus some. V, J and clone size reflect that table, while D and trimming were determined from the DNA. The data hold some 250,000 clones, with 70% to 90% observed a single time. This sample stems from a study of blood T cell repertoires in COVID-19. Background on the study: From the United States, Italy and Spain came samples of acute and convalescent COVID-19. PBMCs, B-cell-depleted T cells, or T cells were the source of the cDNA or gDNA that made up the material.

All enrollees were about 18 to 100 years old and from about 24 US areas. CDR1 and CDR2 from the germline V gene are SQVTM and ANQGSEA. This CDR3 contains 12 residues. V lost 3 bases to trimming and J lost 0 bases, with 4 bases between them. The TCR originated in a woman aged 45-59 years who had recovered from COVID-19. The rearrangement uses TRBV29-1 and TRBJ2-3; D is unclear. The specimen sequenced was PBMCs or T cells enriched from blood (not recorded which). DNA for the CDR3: TGCAGCGTTGATGAGAGCACAGATACGCAGTATTTT. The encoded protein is CSVDESTDTQYF.